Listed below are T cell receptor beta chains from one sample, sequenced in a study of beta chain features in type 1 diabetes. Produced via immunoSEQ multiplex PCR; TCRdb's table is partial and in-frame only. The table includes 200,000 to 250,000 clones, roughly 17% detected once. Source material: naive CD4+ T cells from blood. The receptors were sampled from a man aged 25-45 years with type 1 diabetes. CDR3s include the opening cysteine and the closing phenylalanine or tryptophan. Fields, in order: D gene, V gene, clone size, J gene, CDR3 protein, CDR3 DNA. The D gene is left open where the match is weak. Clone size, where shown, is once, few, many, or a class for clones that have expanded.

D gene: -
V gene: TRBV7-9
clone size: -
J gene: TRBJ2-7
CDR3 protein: CASSLSYEQYF
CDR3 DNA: TGTGCCAGCAGCTTGAGCTACGAGCAGTACTTC

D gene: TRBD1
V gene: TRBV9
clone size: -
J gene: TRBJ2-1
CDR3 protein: CASSTGQVYNEQFF
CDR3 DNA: TGTGCCAGCAGCACCGGACAGGTCTACAATGAGCAGTTCTTC

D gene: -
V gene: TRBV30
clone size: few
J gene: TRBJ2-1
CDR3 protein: CAWDLGGYNEQFF
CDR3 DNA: TGTGCCTGGGACCTGGGAGGTTACAATGAGCAGTTCTTC

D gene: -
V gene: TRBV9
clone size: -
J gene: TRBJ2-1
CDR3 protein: CASSVGLARNNEQFF
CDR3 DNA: TGTGCCAGCAGCGTAGGGCTAGCGAGAAACAATGAGCAGTTCTTC

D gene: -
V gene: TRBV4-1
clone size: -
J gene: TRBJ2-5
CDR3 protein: CASSQLKKKQETQYF
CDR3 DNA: TGCGCCAGCAGCCAACTCAAAAAGAAACAAGAGACCCAGTACTTC

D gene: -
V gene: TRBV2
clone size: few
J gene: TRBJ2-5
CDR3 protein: CASSDRSGETQYF
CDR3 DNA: TGTGCCAGCAGTGACAGGTCAGGGGAGACCCAGTACTTC

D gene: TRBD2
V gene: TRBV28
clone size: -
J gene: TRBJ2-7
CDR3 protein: CASSLMLGLAGSEQYF
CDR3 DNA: TGTGCCAGCAGTTTAATGCTTGGACTAGCGGGGTCCGAGCAGTACTTC

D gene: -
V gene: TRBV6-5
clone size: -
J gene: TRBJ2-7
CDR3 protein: CASRLDLSYEQYF
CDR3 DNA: TGTGCCAGCAGGCTAGACTTGTCCTACGAGCAGTACTTC

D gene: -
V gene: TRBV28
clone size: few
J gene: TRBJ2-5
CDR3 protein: CASRGGRETQYF
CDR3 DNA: TGTGCCAGCAGAGGAGGGCGAGAGACCCAGTACTTC

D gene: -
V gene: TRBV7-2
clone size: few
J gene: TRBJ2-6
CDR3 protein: CASSYRDSGANVLTF
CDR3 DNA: TGTGCCAGCAGCTACAGGGATTCTGGGGCCAACGTCCTGACTTTC

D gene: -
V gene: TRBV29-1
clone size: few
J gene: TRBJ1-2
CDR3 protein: CSVVVFGGYTF
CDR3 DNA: TGCAGCGTTGTTGTCTTCGGGGGCTACACCTTC

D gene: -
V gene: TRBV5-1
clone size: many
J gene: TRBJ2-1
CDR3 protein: CASSLDGSSYNEQFF
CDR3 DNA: TGCGCCAGCAGCTTGGACGGGAGCTCCTACAATGAGCAGTTCTTC

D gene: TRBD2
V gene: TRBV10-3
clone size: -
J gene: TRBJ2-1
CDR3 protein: CAISREVAEQFF
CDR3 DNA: TGTGCCATCAGCCGGGAGGTTGCTGAGCAGTTCTTC

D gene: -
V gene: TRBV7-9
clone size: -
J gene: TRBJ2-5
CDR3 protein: CASSLASVETQYF
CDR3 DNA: TGTGCCAGCAGCTTAGCTTCGGTGGAGACCCAGTACTTC

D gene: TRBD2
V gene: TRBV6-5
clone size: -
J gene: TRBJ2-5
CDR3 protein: CASSPGLAGVETQYF
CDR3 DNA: TGTGCCAGCAGTCCGGGACTAGCGGGAGTCGAGACCCAGTACTTC

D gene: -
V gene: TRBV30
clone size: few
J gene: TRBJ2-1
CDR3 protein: CAWSVANSYNEQFF
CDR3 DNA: TGTGCCTGGAGTGTAGCTAATTCCTACAATGAGCAGTTCTTC

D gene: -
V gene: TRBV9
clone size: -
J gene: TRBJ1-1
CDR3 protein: CASSVASLGGSAEAFF
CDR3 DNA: TGTGCCAGCAGCGTAGCTAGTCTGGGAGGCAGCGCTGAAGCTTTCTTT

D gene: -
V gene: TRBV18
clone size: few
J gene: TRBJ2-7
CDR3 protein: CASSPDDYEQYF
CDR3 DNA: TGTGCCAGCTCACCGGACGACTACGAGCAGTACTTC

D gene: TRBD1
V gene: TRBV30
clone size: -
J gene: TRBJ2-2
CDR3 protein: CAWLRTGFTGELFF
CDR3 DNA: TGTGCCTGGCTAAGGACAGGGTTCACCGGGGAGCTGTTTTTT

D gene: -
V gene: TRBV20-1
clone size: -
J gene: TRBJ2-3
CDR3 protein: CSASETDTQYF
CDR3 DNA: TGCAGTGCTAGTGAAACAGATACGCAGTATTTT

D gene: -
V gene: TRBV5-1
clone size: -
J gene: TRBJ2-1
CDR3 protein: CASSLYNEQFF
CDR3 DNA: TGCGCCAGCAGCTTATACAATGAGCAGTTCTTC

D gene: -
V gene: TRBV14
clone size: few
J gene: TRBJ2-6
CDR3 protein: CASSQGAPGANVLTF
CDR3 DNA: TGTGCCAGCAGCCAAGGTGCCCCTGGGGCCAACGTCCTGACTTTC

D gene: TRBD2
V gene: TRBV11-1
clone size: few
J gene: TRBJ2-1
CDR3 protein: CASSLDSSGYNEQFF
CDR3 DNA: TGTGCCAGCAGCTTAGACTCTAGCGGCTACAATGAGCAGTTCTTC

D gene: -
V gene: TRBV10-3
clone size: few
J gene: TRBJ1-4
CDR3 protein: CAISVEAQEKLFF
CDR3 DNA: TGTGCCATCAGTGTTGAAGCCCAGGAAAAACTGTTTTTT

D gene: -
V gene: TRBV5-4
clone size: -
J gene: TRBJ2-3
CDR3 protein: CASSLDSTDTQYF
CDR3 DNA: TGTGCCAGCAGCTTGGACAGCACAGATACGCAGTATTTT

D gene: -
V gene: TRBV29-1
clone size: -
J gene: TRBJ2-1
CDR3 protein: CSAEQGNEQFF
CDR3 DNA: TGCAGCGCTGAACAAGGCAATGAGCAGTTCTTC

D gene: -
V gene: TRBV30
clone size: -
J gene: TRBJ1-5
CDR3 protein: CAWREQLDQPQHF
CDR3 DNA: TGTGCCTGGAGAGAGCAGCTGGATCAGCCCCAGCATTTT

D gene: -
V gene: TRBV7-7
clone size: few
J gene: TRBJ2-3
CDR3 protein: CASSSQGDTQYF
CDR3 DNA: TGTGCTAGCAGCTCCCAGGGAGATACGCAGTATTTT

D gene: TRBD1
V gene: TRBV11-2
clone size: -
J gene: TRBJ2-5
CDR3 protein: CASSRPTGTGGRETQYF
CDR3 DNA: TGTGCCAGCAGCCGGCCTACAGGGACAGGGGGACGAGAGACCCAGTACTTC

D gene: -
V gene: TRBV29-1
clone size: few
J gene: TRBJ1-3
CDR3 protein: CSARFGGNTIYF
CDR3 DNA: TGCAGCGCCAGGTTTGGGGGAAACACCATATATTTT

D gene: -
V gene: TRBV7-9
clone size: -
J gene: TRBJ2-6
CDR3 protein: CASSDNSGANVLTF
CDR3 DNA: TGTGCCAGCAGTGACAACTCTGGGGCCAACGTCCTGACTTTC

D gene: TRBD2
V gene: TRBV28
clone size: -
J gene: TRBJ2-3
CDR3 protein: CASSPGASGRDTQYF
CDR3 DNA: TGTGCCAGCAGCCCGGGGGCTAGCGGGAGGGATACGCAGTATTTT

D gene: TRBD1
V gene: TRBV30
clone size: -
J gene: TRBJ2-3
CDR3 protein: CAWGQGTTDTQYF
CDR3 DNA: TGTGCCTGGGGACAGGGGACGACAGATACGCAGTATTTT

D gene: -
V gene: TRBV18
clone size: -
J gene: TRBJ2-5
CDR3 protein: CASSPLGSQETQYF
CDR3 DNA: TGTGCCAGCTCACCACTCGGGAGTCAAGAGACCCAGTACTTC

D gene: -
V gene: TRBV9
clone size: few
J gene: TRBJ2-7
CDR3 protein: CASSVQGGSYEQYF
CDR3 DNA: TGTGCCAGCAGCGTTCAGGGGGGTTCCTACGAGCAGTACTTC

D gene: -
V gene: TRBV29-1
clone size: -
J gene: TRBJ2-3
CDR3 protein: CSVVPQTDTQYF
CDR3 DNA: TGCAGCGTTGTCCCCCAAACAGATACGCAGTATTTT

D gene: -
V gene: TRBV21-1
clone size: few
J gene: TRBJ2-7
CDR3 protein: CASSNRQPSYEQYF
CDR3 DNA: TGTGCCAGCAGCAATCGACAGCCGTCCTACGAGCAGTACTTC

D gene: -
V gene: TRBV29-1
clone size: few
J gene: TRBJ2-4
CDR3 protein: CSVKSTINIQYF
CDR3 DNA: TGCAGCGTTAAAAGTACTATTAACATTCAGTACTTC

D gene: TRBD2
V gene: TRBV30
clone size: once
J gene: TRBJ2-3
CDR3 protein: CAWSVPSGSTDTQYF
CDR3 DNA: TGTGCCTGGAGTGTACCTAGCGGGAGCACAGATACGCAGTATTTT

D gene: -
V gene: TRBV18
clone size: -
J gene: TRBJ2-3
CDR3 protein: CASSSADGADTQYF
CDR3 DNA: TGTGCCAGCTCTTCCGCGGACGGTGCAGATACGCAGTATTTT

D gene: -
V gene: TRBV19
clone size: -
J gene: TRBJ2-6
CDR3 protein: CASTAWSSGANVLTF
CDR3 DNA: TGTGCCAGTACCGCATGGAGCTCTGGGGCCAACGTCCTGACTTTC

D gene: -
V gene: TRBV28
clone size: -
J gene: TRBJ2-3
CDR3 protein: CASSYQDTQYF
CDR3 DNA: TGTGCCAGCAGTTACCAGGATACGCAGTATTTT